What follows is one T cell receptor beta chain and its context. Its antigen is unknown. No quality values exist for individual bases; no much larger clone is one base distant. The data were obtained in a study of blood T cell repertoires in COVID-19 (TCRdb year 2020). About the study as a whole: The collaborator samples originated in the United States, Italy and Spain and spanned the acute and convalescent phases of COVID-19. The prospective study material was composed of cDNA or gDNA derived from T cells, B-cell-depleted T cells, or PBMCs. Deeply sampled blood TCRbeta repertoires from subjects exposed to, actively infected with, or recovered from COVID-19 were included in the dataset. The repertoires were made available in a free public database intended to serve as a resource for research on the immune response to SARS-CoV-2. Samples were obtained from the ongoing ImmuneRACE study (first 160 participants) and from 1,254 subjects provided by 6 global collaborators. The sample metadata nearly always contained a de-identified subject ID, COVID-19 status, age in years and sex. Where HLA class I and class II types were available, the types were taken from metadata supplied by the sample provider, not from assay-based typing.

TCRbeta CDR3 regions were amplified from genomic DNA by means of the immunoSEQ Assay, a bias-controlled multiplex PCR. The authors processed their data as follows. The number of nucleated cells in each sample was estimated by amplification of reference gene primers within the assay. Sequence reads were collapsed and filtered to measure the absolute abundance of every unique TCRbeta CDR3 rearrangement. For each sample, productive Simpson clonality was calculated as the square root of Simpson's diversity index across productive rearrangements. TCRdb holds this immuneACCESS table with in-frame rearrangements only. Some clones are missing; in checked studies, unresolved V genes explain under half, and the rest has no known cause. V and J calls and clone size come straight from that table; D and trimming were deduced from the DNA. The sample includes roughly 40,000 clones, with about 88% observed a single time. The ten biggest clones cover approximately 2.4% of the sample.

Collaborating institutions collected whole blood in K2EDTA tubes following their own protocols. For TCRbeta analysis, collaborators shipped samples as frozen whole blood, isolated PBMCs, or DNA extracted from either of those sample types. The germline V gene encodes CDR1 SQVTM and CDR2 ANQGSEA. V and J are trimmed by 0 bases and 1 base, and the gene matches miss 11 bases of the junction. The CDR3 contains 17 residues, cysteine and phenylalanine counted. The retained sequence is limited to the CDR3, 51 bases, with the frame set at the first base. General conclusions and limits of the study: Clinical and demographic metadata were provided uncurated, with the amount varying by source and participant.

In this chain, TRBV29-1 is recombined with TRBJ1-2, with 7 bases in between that match TRBD1. This TCR came from a human donor in a cohort sampled during active COVID-19. Sequenced sample: peripheral blood. CDR3 sequence: CSVEDDGTTGVNYGYTF. The DNA sequence reads TGCAGCGTTGAAGATGATGGGACCACAGGGGTTAACTATGGCTACACCTTC.